This passage covers 4 T cell receptor beta chains from one sample sequenced in a study of T cell responses to AZD1222 COVID-19 vaccine. Repertoires were generated with immunoSEQ multiplex PCR, while TCRdb's copy carries only in-frame clones and drops some. The sample records about 160,000 clones, about 91% being singletons. Source: peripheral blood, taken on day 0 of AZD1222 vaccination. These receptors were collected from an adult in good health.

The rearrangement links TRBV28 to TRBJ1-4; 8 bases match TRBD1. The germline gives CDR1 MDHEN, CDR2 SYDVKM. The CDR3 is made up of 15 amino acids. J was trimmed by 7 bases and V by 5 bases; bases with no gene match: 9. The CDR3 region has the DNA TGTGCCAGCAGTGAAATAGGACAGGGTCGTGAAAAACTGTTTTTT. Translating gives CASSEIGQGREKLFF.

The chain is built from TRBV5-1 and TRBJ1-4, with D possibly matching TRBD1 (5 bases). This CDR3 spans 14 amino acids. Trimming left V 4 bases short and J 8 bases short, with 15 bases between. The germline CDR1 and CDR2 sequences are SGHRS and YFSETQ. DNA for the CDR3: TGCGCCAGCAGCCGGGGCCTCCTGGAAGAAAAACTGTTTTTT. This gives the protein CASSRGLLEEKLFF. Complete variable domain (other parts from reference TRBV5-1 and TRBJ1-4): KAGVTQTPRYLIKTRGQQVTLSCSPISGHRSVSWYQQTPGQGLQFLFEYFSETQRNKGNFPGRFSGRQFSNSRSEMNVSTLELGDSALYLCASSRGLLEEKLFFGSGTQLSVL.

J is TRBJ1-2 and V is TRBV6-5, with D maybe TRBD1 (6 bases). Germline-derived CDR1 and CDR2 are MNHEY and SVGAGI. The CDR3 is made up of 15 amino acids. The V end lost 0 bases, the J end lost 4 bases, and 12 bases lay between the germline ends. CDR3 sequence reads: CASSYSIGQIYGYTF. CDR3 nucleotides: TGTGCCAGCAGTTACTCAATTGGACAGATCTATGGCTACACCTTC.

The genes are TRBV3-1 (or the pseudogene TRBV3-2) and TRBJ2-3; 8 nucleotides match TRBD2. Trimming took 0 bases from V and 3 from J; bases not matched to a gene: 8. CDR1 is LGHDT, CDR2 YNNKEL, per germline (reference sequence). The CDR3 covers 17 residues. CDR3 bases: TGTGCCAGCAGCCAAGACGTCAGCGGGAGCGGAACAGATACGCAGTATTTT. Its protein product is CASSQDVSGSGTDTQYF.